This TCR beta chain is drawn from a study of vaccination effects on CD4 cells after COVID-19. Overall study context: Participants received two doses of either the BNT162b2 or mRNA-1273 vaccine. Study-wide results and caveats: The vaccine-induced clones of healthy vaccinees included only 1 of 255 that cross-reacted with common cold coronaviruses.

Under the ViraFEST assay, PBMC were stimulated with viral peptide pools so that antigen-specific CD4+ T cells expanded. Sequencing was performed afterwards. Following culture for around 9 days, CD4+ T cells were isolated. Wells each received under 2.5 million PBMC, cultured with 10 IU/ml IL-2 and approximately 10 ug/ml peptides. V dropped 7 bases and J dropped 0 bases, with 13 bases sitting between them. Germline CDR1 MNHNY, CDR2 SVGAGI (reference sequence). This CDR3 region has 14 residues. Comment on this clone: As yet, its antigen is unknown.

TCRdb keeps only in-frame clones here, not all; method: immunoSEQ multiplex PCR. In the table there are about 14,000 clones, approximately 82% of which are singletons. This receptor was identified in a human donor who received a COVID-19 vaccine. J is TRBJ2-7 and V is TRBV6-6; possibly TRBD2 for D (5 bases). The material sequenced was CD4+ T cells from PBMCs cultured with HCoV-229E spike peptides, taken before COVID-19 vaccination. CDR3 in amino acids: CASNSRRSSYEQYF. For the CDR3, the DNA is TGTGCCAGCAACTCAAGGAGGAGCTCCTACGAGCAGTACTTC.